The clone carrying this T cell receptor beta chain was found a few times. Antigen unknown. The ends were cut back, 5 bases at V and 9 bases at J, with 18 bases in the middle. The CDR3 spans 14 residues. Germline CDR1 is SGHRS and CDR2 is YFSETQ. The data originate from a study of neurological immune-mediated disorders. Overall study results and limits: The phylogenetic placement of 18 of 34 multiple sclerosis patients' repertoires in one related-CDR3 cluster constitutes a possible signature.

Each TCR transcript was tagged with a 10-nucleotide random UMI during 5'RACE. MiXCR, run by TCRdb on the 5' RACE reads, gives a single entry per CDR3 protein. Among 50,000 to 70,000 distinct CDR3 sequences listed, roughly 4.3% were seen once. This receptor was identified in a young man with multiple sclerosis. Material for sequencing was PBMCs. The chain joins TRBV5-1 to TRBJ2-1; D ambiguous. CDR3 sequence reads: CASSEMPMKGEQFF. The CDR3, as DNA: TGCGCCAGCAGTGAAATGCCAATGAAGGGTGAGCAGTTCTTC.